These 4 T cell receptor beta chains share one sample of origin, sequenced in a study of human T cells and chemical hapten exposure. In TCRdb, the RACE reads were re-called with MiXCR into one record per CDR3 protein. Of roughly 100,000 distinct CDR3 sequences in the sample, nearly 35% are singletons; the top ten hold roughly 2.7%. The time point is: patch test 3, about 24 weeks after DPC sensitization. The sample's treatment: therapeutic diphenylcyclopropenone sensitization with weekly scalp DPC. The material was whole blood, obtained in connection with sensitization to the hapten diphenylcyclopropenone (DPC). The receptors derive from a man aged 35-49 years with alopecia areata. Some clones in this sample may be carry-over from other donors' samples.

The chain uses TRBV7-2 and TRBJ2-2; possibly TRBD2 for D (6 bases). The germline gives CDR1 SGHTA, CDR2 FQGNSA. The CDR3 runs to 16 residues. The V end was cut by 2 bases, the J end by 1 base, with 11 bases between. The CDR3 DNA follows: TGTGCCAGCAGCTTAATCCTAGCGAAGAACACCGGGGAGCTGTTTTTT. Amino acids: CASSLILAKNTGELFF. Filled out from reference TRBV7-2 and TRBJ2-2, the complete variable domain reads GAGVSQSPSNKVTEKGKDVELRCDPISGHTALYWYRQSLGQGLEFLIYFQGNSAPDKSGLPSDRFSAERTGGSVSTLTIQRTQQEDSAVYLCASSLILAKNTGELFFGEGSRLTVL.

This clonotype was observed a few times. The V gene is TRBV29-1, the J gene TRBJ2-2; 7 bases fit TRBD2. CDR3 size: 13 residues. The J segment lost 1 base and the V segment lost 7 bases, leaving 3 bases of the junction unmatched. Germline V gene sequence: CDR1 SQVTM, CDR2 ANQGSEA. CDR3 sequence (DNA): TGCAGCGGGGGGGGGGTGAACACCGGGGAGCTGTTTTTT. This codes for CSGGGVNTGELFF.

This clonotype has ten or more counts. The genes are TRBV6-5 and TRBJ1-1, with D unresolved. The CDR3 is 14 residues long. The V end lost 2 bases, the J end lost 0 bases, and 7 bases lay between the germline ends. Germline V lookup: CDR1 MNHEY, CDR2 SVGAGI. This chain's CDR3 is CASSYTAMNTEAFF. The CDR3 DNA reads TGTGCCAGCAGTTACACGGCTATGAACACTGAAGCTTTCTTT.

This clonotype was recorded a few times. V is TRBV20-1 and J is TRBJ2-7; 9 nucleotides match TRBD2. Trimming cost V 6 bases and J 0 bases; bases outside gene matches: 12. The CDR3 is made up of 16 amino acids. Germline loops: CDR1 DFQATT, CDR2 SNEGSKA (reference sequence). CDR3 nucleotides: TGCAGTGCCCAAGGAGTAGCGGGGGATAGCTCCTACGAGCAGTACTTC. This translates into CSAQGVAGDSSYEQYF.